These 16 T cell receptor beta chains were sequenced from one sample in a study of identical twins. TCRdb re-derived calls from the 5' RACE reads in MiXCR, one entry per CDR3 protein. Found here are 750,000 to 950,000 distinct CDR3 sequences, about 12% of them singletons; the top ten hold about 1.6%. This sample also appeared in a second study, on yellow fever vaccine responses in identical twins.

The sample taken for sequencing was PBMCs. The receptors come from a woman aged 18 to 35 in good health.

CDR3 sequence: CASSLVDRDGAFF. The CDR3 nucleotides read TGTGCCAGCAGCTTAGTTGACAGGGACGGAGCTTTCTTT. This sequence joins TRBV7-9 and TRBJ1-1, with 7 bases identical to TRBD1. Germline V gives CDR1 SEHNR, CDR2 FQNEAQ (reference sequence). This CDR3 region has 13 residues. V shed 1 base and J 10 bases; nucleotides not matched to a gene: 6.

There are a few counts of this clonotype. The J gene is TRBJ1-4, the V gene TRBV12-3 or TRBV12-4; TRBD1 is a possible D gene (6 bases). The CDR3 runs 15 residues. V gave up 8 bases and J gave up 3 bases, with 16 bases separating them. The CDR3 DNA reads as TGTGCCAGCCATACGGGGGGCCCGCCTAATGAAAAACTGTTTTTT. Translating gives CASHTGGPPNEKLFF.

There are a few counts of this clonotype. This sequence joins TRBV12-3 or TRBV12-4 and TRBJ1-4; no clear D gene. V shed 3 bases and J shed 7 bases, with 6 bases lying between them. The CDR3 spans 12 residues. The CDR3 DNA reads TGTGCCAGCAGTTTCGTGGTTGAAAAACTGTTTTTT. Its protein is CASSFVVEKLFF.

The V and J genes are TRBV28 and TRBJ2-7, with D unresolved. Germline loops: CDR1 MDHEN, CDR2 SYDVKM. V shed 1 base and J shed 2 bases, with 9 bases lying between them. The CDR3 extends over 14 amino acids. The CDR3 region is CASSLSRVPYEQYF. CDR3 DNA sequence: TGTGCCAGCAGTTTATCTAGGGTCCCCTACGAGCAGTACTTC.

The chain is built from TRBV3-1 and TRBJ1-3; D gene unclear. With 6 bases removed from V and 0 bases from J, the gap between germline ends came to 9 bases. CDR3 length: 14 amino acids. Germline V gene data show CDR1 as LGHDT and CDR2 as YNNKEL (reference sequence). CDR3 in DNA: TGTGCCAGCAGTCGGACGGTCTCTGGAAACACCATATATTTT. Translation gives CASSRTVSGNTIYF.

This clonotype was found a few times. J is TRBJ2-7 and V is TRBV6-5, with D perhaps TRBD2 (5 bases). This CDR3 region has 16 residues. The germline V gene has CDR1 MNHEY and CDR2 SVGAGI. V dropped 0 bases and J dropped 2 bases, with 14 bases sitting between them. CDR3: CASSYSGVVATYEQYF. DNA of the CDR3: TGTGCCAGCAGTTACTCCGGGGTCGTGGCGACCTACGAGCAGTACTTC.

This clonotype was seen a few times. The rearrangement links TRBV27 to TRBJ2-1; D not resolved. This CDR3 has 12 amino acids. V lost 6 bases, J lost 7 bases, and 10 bases lay in between. Germline CDR1 reads MNHEY; CDR2 reads SMNVEV (reference sequence). The CDR3, as DNA: TGTGCCAGCAGAATTGGTTTTAATGAGCAGTTCTTC. Its protein product is CASRIGFNEQFF.

A few counts support this clonotype. The J gene is TRBJ2-5, the V gene TRBV24-1, with TRBD1 identical over 8 bases. Losses at the gene ends were 9 bases for V and 9 bases for J; bases not matched to a gene: 5. The CDR3 consists of 11 residues. The germline CDR1 and CDR2 sequences are KGHDR and SFDVKD. This chain's CDR3 is CATEDREAQYF. DNA for the CDR3: TGTGCCACCGAGGACAGGGAGGCCCAGTACTTC.

A note on this clonotype: A single base separates this from a much larger clone, so it may be a read error. V usage is TRBV15 and J usage is TRBJ2-3, with D hard to call. The CDR3 has 12 amino acids. Trimming left V 1 base short and J 4 bases short, with 3 bases between. Per the germline V gene, CDR1 is LNHNV and CDR2 is YYDKDF (reference sequence). The CDR3 here is CATSRVSDTQYF. As DNA, the CDR3 is TGTGCCACCAGCAGAGTTTCAGATACGCAGTATTTT.

V is TRBV19 and J is TRBJ1-5; 9 bases agree with TRBD1. This CDR3 contains 14 residues. Germline CDR1 reads LNHDA; CDR2 reads SQIVND (reference sequence). The V and J ends lost 3 bases and 4 bases, in that order; junction bases with no gene match: 1. CDR3 DNA sequence: TGTGCCAGTAGTATTGGGACAGGGAATCAGCCCCAGCATTTT. Amino acids: CASSIGTGNQPQHF. Drawing the rest from reference TRBV19 and TRBJ1-5, the complete variable domain is DGGITQSPKYLFRKEGQNVTLSCEQNLNHDAMYWYRQDPGQGLRLIYYSQIVNDFQKGDIAEGYSVSREKKESFPLTVTSAQKNPTAFYLCASSIGTGNQPQHFGDGTRLSIL.

V usage is TRBV11-2 and J usage is TRBJ2-1; D possibly uses TRBD1 or TRBD2 (6 bases each). V lost 1 base and J 9 bases, leaving 16 bases between the germline ends. The CDR3 has 15 residues. CDR1 and CDR2 (germline): SGHAT, FQNNGV. CDR3 sequence: CASSLVFVEGGEQFF. In DNA, the CDR3 is TGTGCCAGCAGCTTAGTGTTCGTCGAGGGGGGTGAGCAGTTCTTC. Variable domain in full (rest from reference TRBV11-2 and TRBJ2-1): EAGVAQSPRYKIIEKRQSVAFWCNPISGHATLYWYQQILGQGPKLLIQFQNNGVVDDSQLPKDRFSAERLKGVDSTLKIQPAKLEDSAVYLCASSLVFVEGGEQFFGPGTRLTVL.

The rearrangement joins TRBV5-6 to TRBJ2-1; tentative D call: TRBD1 (5 bases). The CDR3 contains 13 residues. The V and J ends lost 4 bases and 6 bases respectively, with 11 bases between them. Germline V CDR1 and CDR2: SGHDT, YYEEEE. The CDR3 protein is CASSNNQGNEQFF. The CDR3 DNA is TGTGCCAGCAGCAATAATCAGGGCAATGAGCAGTTCTTC.

This clonotype was observed a handful of times. V is TRBV2 and J is TRBJ2-7, with TRBD1 matching 8 bases. This CDR3 spans 16 amino acids. CDR1 and CDR2 (germline): SNHLY, FYNNEI. V trimming: 5 bases; J trimming: 3 bases; junction bases outside the gene matches: 12. The CDR3 region is CASSTRTGMTHYEQYF. In DNA form, the CDR3 reads TGTGCCAGCAGTACGAGGACAGGGATGACCCACTACGAGCAGTACTTC.

The rearrangement links TRBV11-2 to TRBJ2-1, with 8 bases identical to TRBD2. J was trimmed by 0 bases and V by 3 bases; bases with no gene match: 7. The CDR3 loop spans 17 amino acids. CDR1 and CDR2 from the germline V gene are SGHAT and FQNNGV. In DNA, the CDR3 is TGTGCCAGCAGCTTGGCAACTAGCGGCTCCTCCTACAATGAGCAGTTCTTC. Its protein product is CASSLATSGSSYNEQFF.

This clonotype was detected a few times. This chain uses TRBV29-1 with TRBJ2-1; TRBD2 agrees at 11 bases. The germline CDR1 and CDR2 sequences are SQVTM and ANQGSEA. V lost 8 bases, J lost 9 bases, and 9 bases stayed unmatched. The CDR3 extends over 13 amino acids. CDR3 protein: CSSIAGGPPEQFF. The CDR3 nucleotides are TGCAGCTCAATAGCGGGAGGGCCGCCTGAGCAGTTCTTC.

The gene calls are TRBV20-1 and TRBJ2-5; 10 positions agree with TRBD2. The CDR3 length is 16 residues. CDR1 and CDR2 from the germline V gene are DFQATT and SNEGSKA (reference sequence). V shed 1 base and J 5 bases; nucleotides not matched to a gene: 10. The CDR3 bases are TGCAGTGCTAGAGGTCAAACTAGCGGGATAGGGGAGACCCAGTACTTC. This sequence encodes CSARGQTSGIGETQYF.